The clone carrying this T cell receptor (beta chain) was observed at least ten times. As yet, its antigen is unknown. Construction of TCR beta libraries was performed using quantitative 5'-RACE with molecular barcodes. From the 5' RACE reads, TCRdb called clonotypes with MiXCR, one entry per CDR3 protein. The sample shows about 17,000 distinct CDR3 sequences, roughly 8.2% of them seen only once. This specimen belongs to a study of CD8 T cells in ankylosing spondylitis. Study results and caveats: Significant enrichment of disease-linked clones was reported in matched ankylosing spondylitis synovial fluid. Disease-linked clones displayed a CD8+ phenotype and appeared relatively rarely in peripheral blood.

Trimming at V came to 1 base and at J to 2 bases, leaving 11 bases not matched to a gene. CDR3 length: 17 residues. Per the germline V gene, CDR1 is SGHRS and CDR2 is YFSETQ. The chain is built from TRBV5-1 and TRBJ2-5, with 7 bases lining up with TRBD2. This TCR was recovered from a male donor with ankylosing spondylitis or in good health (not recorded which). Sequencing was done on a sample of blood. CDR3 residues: CASSLRSAGVGQETQYF. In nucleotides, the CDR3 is TGCGCCAGCAGCTTGAGGAGCGCGGGAGTTGGGCAAGAGACCCAGTACTTC.